Described below is a single T cell receptor beta chain sequence and its context. Caucasian adults residing in Nashville, Tennessee made up all the donors. Deep-level running was used for the assay. Sequenced by immunoSEQ multiplex PCR; TCRdb stores in-frame clones only, minus some. This sample carries 650,000 to 800,000 clones, over 60% of them seen once, and the ten largest clones take under 2%. V lost 1 base and J lost 4, with 11 bases in between. Germline V gives CDR1 MNHEY, CDR2 SMNVEV (reference sequence). CDR3 length: 15 amino acids. This sample was taken from a study of shared clonotypes between healthy human individuals.

V and J are TRBV27 and TRBJ2-1; no firm D call. The TCR comes from a woman younger than 45 in good health. Material for sequencing was memory CD4+ T cells sorted from blood. Subset meaning: CD45RA-negative fraction. The CDR3 DNA is TGTGCCAGCAGTTTATTTACTCAGAGGTACAATGAGCAGTTCTTC. Translated: CASSLFTQRYNEQFF.